One and the same sample provided the 24 T cell receptor beta chains below, sequenced in a study of spatial heterogeneity in lung cancer. Points from the study as a whole: The number of expanded tumor alpha and beta chains correlated with mutation number.

The antigens for these receptors are not known. Time point denoted: sample taken at primary tumor resection. Each CDR3 protein is one row after TCRdb ran MiXCR on the 5' RACE reads. The sample holds around 12,000 distinct CDR3 sequences, about 5% seen once. The sequences come from lung tumor tissue, collected at surgery. These receptors were taken from a male donor with early-stage non-small cell lung cancer.

This clonotype was counted ten times or more. The V gene is TRBV2, the J gene TRBJ1-6; 10 nucleotides line up with TRBD1. CDR1 is SNHLY, CDR2 FYNNEI, per germline. Unmatched junction bases numbered 9, after V lost 7 bases and J lost 9 bases. CDR3 size: 15 residues. CDR3 region: CASIIWGQGTSPLHF. In DNA form, the CDR3 reads TGTGCCAGCATTATCTGGGGACAGGGGACTTCACCCCTCCACTTT. Based on the CDR3 plus reference TRBV2 and TRBJ1-6, the full variable domain is EPEVTQTPSHQVTQMGQEVILRCVPISNHLYFYWYRQILGQKVEFLVSFYNNEISEKSEIFDDQFSVERPDGSNFTLKIRSTKLEDSAMYFCASIIWGQGTSPLHFGNGTRLTVT.

This clonotype was detected ten times or more. The rearrangement joins TRBV20-1 to TRBJ2-3; D is undetermined. This CDR3 is built from 12 residues. The germline V and J ends were trimmed by 4 bases and 0 bases, with 5 bases remaining between them. Looked up from germline, CDR1 is DFQATT and CDR2 is SNEGSKA (reference sequence). CDR3 DNA sequence: TGCAGTGCTAAGGACAGCACAGATACGCAGTATTTT. It encodes CSAKDSTDTQYF.

This chain joins TRBV24-1 and TRBJ2-7, with 7 bases that match TRBD1. V lost 3 bases and J lost 6; bases outside the gene matches: 4. This CDR3 has 13 amino acids. CDR1 and CDR2 (germline): KGHDR, SFDVKD. CDR3 protein: CATSDLTGIEQYF. The CDR3 DNA reads as TGTGCCACCAGTGATCTGACAGGGATCGAGCAGTACTTC.

This clonotype was observed at least ten times. The gene calls are TRBV28 and TRBJ2-7; D not certain. Germline V lookup: CDR1 MDHEN, CDR2 SYDVKM. The V end was cut by 2 bases, the J end by 4 bases, with 9 bases between. The CDR3 has 13 amino acids. The CDR3 spells CASSLLGIYEQYF. CDR3 sequence (DNA): TGTGCCAGCAGTTTACTCGGCATTTACGAGCAGTACTTC.

This clonotype was picked up many times. The chain carries TRBV25-1 and TRBJ2-2; TRBD1 matches 8 bases. Germline V gives CDR1 MGHDK, CDR2 SYGVNS. V trimming: 4 bases; J trimming: 3 bases; junction bases outside the gene matches: 7. The CDR3 runs 16 residues. The CDR3 DNA reads as TGTGCCAGCAGTGGGCTCGACAGGGGAGACACCGGGGAGCTGTTTTTT. Protein product: CASSGLDRGDTGELFF.

This clonotype has a count of ten or more. This chain uses TRBV2 with TRBJ2-7; D is possibly TRBD1 or TRBD2 (5 bases each). V shed 3 bases and J shed 2 bases, with 14 bases lying between them. This CDR3 is built from 15 residues. Germline-derived CDR1 and CDR2 are SNHLY and FYNNEI. This chain's CDR3 is CASSDHPPGPYEQYF. CDR3 nucleotide sequence: TGTGCCAGCAGTGATCACCCCCCGGGACCCTACGAGCAGTACTTC.

This clonotype has at least ten counts. This rearrangement joins TRBV2 to TRBJ2-2; no reliable D call. Germline V lookup: CDR1 SNHLY, CDR2 FYNNEI. Trimming took 4 bases from V and 7 from J, leaving 7 bases between them. This CDR3 region has 12 residues. The CDR3 here is CASSAGNGELFF. CDR3 nucleotide sequence: TGTGCCAGCAGTGCTGGAAACGGGGAGCTGTTTTTT.

This clonotype was recorded at least ten times. The genes are TRBV6-5 and TRBJ1-4, with no clear D. The V gene lost 0 bases and the J gene lost 5 bases, with 10 bases spanning the gap. Per germline, CDR1 MNHEY and CDR2 SVGAGI. This CDR3 has 15 amino acids. The CDR3 DNA reads TGTGCCAGCAGTTACTCGAGCCGGACGAATGAAAAACTGTTTTTT. Translating it yields CASSYSSRTNEKLFF.

Ten or more counts support this clonotype. The chain joins TRBV7-2 to TRBJ1-1; tentatively, D is TRBD1 (5 bases). CDR1 is SGHTA and CDR2 is FQGNSA in the germline V gene. The CDR3 length is 16 residues. With 5 bases removed from V and 4 bases from J, the gap between germline ends came to 20 bases. The CDR3 bases are TGTGCCAGCAGCCCTTTGGTTGGGCAGGGAATCACTGAAGCTTTCTTT. Translated: CASSPLVGQGITEAFF.

This clonotype has a count of ten or more. The rearrangement links TRBV20-1 to TRBJ1-1; D is perhaps TRBD1 (6 bases). CDR1 is DFQATT and CDR2 is SNEGSKA in the germline V gene (reference sequence). The CDR3 totals 15 residues. Trimming took 5 bases from V and 5 from J, leaving 21 bases between them. In DNA form, the CDR3 reads TGCAGTGCTCCGACCGTTACAGGGCAGAGGACTGAAGCTTTCTTT. It specifies CSAPTVTGQRTEAFF.

The sample holds many counts of this clonotype. The chain uses TRBV6-5 and TRBJ1-6; tentatively, D is TRBD1 (6 bases). V shed 5 bases and J shed 4 bases, with 15 bases lying between them. CDR1 is MNHEY, CDR2 SVGAGI, per germline. The CDR3 loop spans 16 amino acids. DNA for the CDR3: TGTGCCAGCAGTCAACACTACAGGGAGTATAATTCACCCCTCCACTTT. The encoded protein is CASSQHYREYNSPLHF.

This clonotype came up many times. The genes are TRBV6-6 and TRBJ2-2, with unresolved D. V lost 0 bases, J lost 7 bases, and 6 bases lay in between. The CDR3 runs 13 residues. Germline V lookup: CDR1 MNHNY, CDR2 SVGAGI (reference sequence). The CDR3 reads CASSYSTGGELFF. CDR3 coding DNA: TGTGCCAGCAGTTACTCTACCGGCGGGGAGCTGTTTTTT.

This clonotype was picked up many times. The chain joins TRBV5-1 to TRBJ1-5, with 7 bases matching TRBD1. This CDR3 is 15 amino acids long. V was pared by 4 bases and J by 3 bases, with 7 bases of the junction left unmatched. Germline assignment: CDR1 SGHRS and CDR2 YFSETQ. In DNA, the CDR3 is TGCGCCAGCAGCCCGAACGGACAGGTCAATCAGCCCCAGCATTTT. The encoded protein is CASSPNGQVNQPQHF.

This clonotype was detected ten times or more. The chain couples TRBV5-6 to TRBJ2-7, with D perhaps matching TRBD1 (6 bases). CDR1 is SGHDT, CDR2 YYEEEE, per germline. The CDR3 sequence is 15 residues long. Trimming stripped 1 base from V and 0 bases from J, with 11 bases between. Written as DNA, the CDR3 is TGTGCCAGCAGCTTGCCTACAGGGAGCTCCTACGAGCAGTACTTC. Amino acids: CASSLPTGSSYEQYF.

This clonotype was detected ten times or more. The chain combines TRBV12-3 or TRBV12-4 with TRBJ1-5; tentative D call: TRBD1 (6 bases). V dropped 5 bases and J dropped 5 bases, with 10 bases sitting between them. This CDR3 is built from 13 residues. CDR3 nucleotide sequence: TGTGCCAGCAGTGGTACAGGGTATCAGCCCCAGCATTTT. It codes for CASSGTGYQPQHF.

This clonotype was counted at least ten times. The chain couples TRBV20-1 to TRBJ1-4; 7 bases fit TRBD1. CDR3 size: 16 residues. V shed 4 bases, J shed 4 bases, and the junction held 12 bases outside the gene matches. Germline V lookup: CDR1 DFQATT, CDR2 SNEGSKA (reference sequence). The CDR3 reads CSATLQGSGSNEKLFF. CDR3 DNA: TGCAGTGCTACCCTACAGGGGTCAGGGAGTAATGAAAAACTGTTTTTT.

The table lists this clonotype with many counts. This rearrangement joins TRBV7-9 to TRBJ2-2; 12 bases fit TRBD1. The CDR3 loop spans 16 amino acids. The V gene's germline CDR1 is SEHNR and CDR2 FQNEAQ (reference sequence). The V segment lost 7 bases and the J segment 7 bases; nucleotides outside the gene matches: 10. Here the CDR3 DNA reads TGTGCCAGCATCTACTCCGGGACAGGGGGCATCGGGGAGCTGTTTTTT. This codes for CASIYSGTGGIGELFF.

This clonotype was counted many times. The chain links TRBV25-1 to TRBJ2-5, with D unresolved. Trimming pared 7 bases from V and 1 base from J, leaving 10 bases between. This CDR3 region has 13 residues. Germline assignment: CDR1 MGHDK and CDR2 SYGVNS. CDR3 region: CASTEASQETQYF. In DNA, the CDR3 is TGTGCCAGCACAGAAGCCAGCCAAGAGACCCAGTACTTC.

Many counts were recorded for this clonotype. CDR3 loop: CASSFPGQGHYGYTF. The CDR3 bases are TGTGCCAGCAGTTTCCCCGGACAGGGCCACTATGGCTACACCTTC. The rearrangement joins TRBV28 to TRBJ1-2; 8 bases are a match to TRBD1. V was clipped by 3 bases and J by 3 bases; unmatched bases: 6. The CDR3 covers 15 residues. CDR1 and CDR2 (germline): MDHEN, SYDVKM.

This clonotype was detected many times. As DNA, the CDR3 is TGTGCCAGCAGTTTAAGGGTTTCTGGAAACACCATATATTTT. Amino acids: CASSLRVSGNTIYF. The gene calls are TRBV12-3 or TRBV12-4 and TRBJ1-3, with no clear D. CDR3 length: 14 amino acids. The germline V and J ends were trimmed by 2 bases and 1 base, with 6 bases remaining between them.

The rearrangement uses TRBV7-9 and TRBJ2-3; D unresolved. The CDR3 loop spans 14 amino acids. V lost 5 bases to trimming and J lost 0 bases, with 9 bases between them. From germline, CDR1 is SEHNR and CDR2 FQNEAQ (reference sequence). The CDR3, as DNA: TGTGCCAGCAGCCCCCGATCTAGCACAGATACGCAGTATTTT. Its translation is CASSPRSSTDTQYF.

This chain connects TRBV12-3 or TRBV12-4 to TRBJ1-1, with TRBD1 identical over 8 bases. The trim removed 5 bases at V and 1 base at J, leaving 6 bases unmatched. The CDR3 is made up of 15 amino acids. CDR3 DNA: TGTGCCAGCAGTCACCGACAGGGGTCGAACACTGAAGCTTTCTTT. Translation: CASSHRQGSNTEAFF.

This clonotype is classed as medium-sized (0.01 to 0.1%). This chain joins TRBV7-8 and TRBJ1-2; unclear D gene. This CDR3 region has 13 residues. V gave up 5 bases and J gave up 3 bases, with 10 bases separating them. The V gene's germline CDR1 is SGHVS and CDR2 FQNEAQ. The DNA of the CDR3 is TGTGCCAGCAGCAACCTAACCGACTATGGCTACACCTTC. Translation gives CASSNLTDYGYTF.

This clonotype occurred many times. The chain joins TRBV29-1 to TRBJ2-4; D ambiguous. V lost 7 bases, J lost 1 base, and 14 bases lay in between. This CDR3 is 14 amino acids long. Germline CDR1 and CDR2: SQVTM and ANQGSEA. The CDR3 sequence: CSAGLSLAKNIQYF. In nucleotides, the CDR3 is TGCAGCGCCGGTCTTAGTCTGGCCAAAAACATTCAGTACTTC.